The clone carrying this TCR beta chain was counted a single time. The antigen remains unidentified. The CDR3 has 16 amino acids. The V gene's germline CDR1 is MGHRA and CDR2 YSYEKL. V was clipped by 0 bases and J by 5 bases, with 16 bases between them. This entry comes from a study of OX40 agonist ivuxolimab in advanced cancers. The study, taken as a whole, reports: Partial responders treated at 0.1-3.0 mg/kg exhibited clonal expansion among the lowest measured.

The protocol was immunoSEQ multiplex PCR, while the TCRdb copy is restricted to in-frame clones and leaves out a portion. The sample includes about 77,000 clones, 87% of them seen just once. This material consisted of CD4+ or CD8+ T cells sorted from blood, taken in a trial of the OX40 agonist ivuxolimab. V usage is TRBV4-1 and J usage is TRBJ2-5; a weak D match, TRBD1 (6 bases). The source of this sequence is an adult with an advanced solid tumor such as melanoma, head and neck, liver or kidney cancer. CDR3 nucleotides: TGCGCCAGCAGCCAAGATTCGCCAGGGGCTCGTGAGACCCAGTACTTC. As protein: CASSQDSPGARETQYF.